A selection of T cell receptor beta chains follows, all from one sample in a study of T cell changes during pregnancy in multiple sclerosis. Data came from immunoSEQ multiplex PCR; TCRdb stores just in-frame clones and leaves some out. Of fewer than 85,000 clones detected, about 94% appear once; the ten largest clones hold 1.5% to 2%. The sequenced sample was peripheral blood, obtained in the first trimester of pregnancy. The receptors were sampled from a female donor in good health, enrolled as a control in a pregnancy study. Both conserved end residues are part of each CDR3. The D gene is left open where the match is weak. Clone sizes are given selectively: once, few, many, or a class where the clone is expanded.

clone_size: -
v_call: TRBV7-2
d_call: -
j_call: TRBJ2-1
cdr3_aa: CASSQRLVGDEQFF
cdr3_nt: TGTGCCAGCAGCCAACGACTAGTAGGCGATGAGCAGTTCTTC

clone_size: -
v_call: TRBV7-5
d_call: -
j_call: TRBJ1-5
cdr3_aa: CVRSAGAGDFGNQPQHF
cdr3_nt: TGTGTCAGAAGCGCAGGAGCAGGGGATTTTGGTAATCAGCCCCAGCATTTT

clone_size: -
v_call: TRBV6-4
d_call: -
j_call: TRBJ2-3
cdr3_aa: CASSALAGLDTQYF
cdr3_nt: TGTGCCAGCAGTGCCCTCGCGGGGTTAGATACGCAGTATTTT

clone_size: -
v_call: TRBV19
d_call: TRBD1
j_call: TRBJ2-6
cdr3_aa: CASSMTDRGANVLTF
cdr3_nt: TGTGCCAGTAGTATGACGGACAGGGGGGCCAACGTCCTGACTTTC

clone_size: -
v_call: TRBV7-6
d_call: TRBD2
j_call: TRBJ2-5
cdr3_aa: CASRQTSGSYQETQYF
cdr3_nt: TGTGCCAGCAGGCAGACTAGCGGGTCGTACCAAGAGACCCAGTACTTC

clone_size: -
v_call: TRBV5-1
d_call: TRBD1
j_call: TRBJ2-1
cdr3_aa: CASSALGTGENEQFF
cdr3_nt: TGCGCCAGCAGCGCTCTCGGGACAGGGGAAAATGAGCAGTTCTTC

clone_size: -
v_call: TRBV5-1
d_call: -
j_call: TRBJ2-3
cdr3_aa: CASSLVVGSTDTQYF
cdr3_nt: TGCGCCAGCAGCTTGGTTGTCGGTAGCACAGATACGCAGTATTTT

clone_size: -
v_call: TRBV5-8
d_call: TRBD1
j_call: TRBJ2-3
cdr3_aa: CASSGRDRVDTQYF
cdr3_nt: TGTGCCAGCAGTGGCCGGGACAGGGTGGATACGCAGTATTTT

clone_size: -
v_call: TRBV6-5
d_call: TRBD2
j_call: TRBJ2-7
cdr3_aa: CASSWVGGNYEQYF
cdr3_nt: TGTGCCAGCAGTTGGGTCGGGGGGAACTACGAGCAGTACTTC

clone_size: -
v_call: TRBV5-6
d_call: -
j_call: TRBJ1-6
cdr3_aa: CASRAGERSNSPLHF
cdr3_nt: TGTGCCAGCAGGGCGGGGGAGAGGAGTAATTCACCCCTCCACTTT

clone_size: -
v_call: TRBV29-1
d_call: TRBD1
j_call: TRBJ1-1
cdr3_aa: CSVYRGEAFF
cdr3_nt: TGCAGCGTCTACAGGGGTGAAGCTTTCTTT

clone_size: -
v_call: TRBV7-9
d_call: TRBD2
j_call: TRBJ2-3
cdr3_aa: CASSFRGASGMADTQYF
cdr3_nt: TGTGCCAGCAGCTTCCGGGGGGCTAGCGGGATGGCAGATACGCAGTATTTT

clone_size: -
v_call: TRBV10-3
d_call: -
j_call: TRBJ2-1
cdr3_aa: CAISGPGTPNGNEQFF
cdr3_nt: TGTGCCATCAGTGGTCCCGGGACTCCAAACGGTAATGAGCAGTTCTTC

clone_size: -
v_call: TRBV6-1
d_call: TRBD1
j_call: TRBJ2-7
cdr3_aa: CASSVGGTGGYEQYF
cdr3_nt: TGTGCCAGCAGTGTCGGTGGGACAGGGGGCTACGAGCAGTACTTC

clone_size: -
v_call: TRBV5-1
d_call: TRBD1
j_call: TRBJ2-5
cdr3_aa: CASSPTGDSQETQYF
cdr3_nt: TGCGCCAGCAGCCCCACCGGGGACAGCCAAGAGACCCAGTACTTC

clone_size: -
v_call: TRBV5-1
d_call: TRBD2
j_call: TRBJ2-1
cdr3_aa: CASRIAGVTYNEQFF
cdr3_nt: TGCGCCAGCAGGATTGCGGGAGTCACCTACAATGAGCAGTTCTTC

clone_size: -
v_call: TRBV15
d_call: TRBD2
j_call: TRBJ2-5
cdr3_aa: CATKRGEGETQYF
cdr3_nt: TGTGCCACCAAGCGGGGGGAGGGAGAGACCCAGTACTTC

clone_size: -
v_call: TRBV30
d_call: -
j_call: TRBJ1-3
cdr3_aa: CAWPQGRGSSSGNTIYF
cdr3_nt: TGTGCCTGGCCCCAGGGCCGAGGATCCTCTTCTGGAAACACCATATATTTT

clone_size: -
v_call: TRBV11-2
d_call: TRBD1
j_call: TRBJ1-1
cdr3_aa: CASMWTGGNTEAFF
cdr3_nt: TGTGCCAGCATGTGGACAGGGGGGAACACTGAAGCTTTCTTT

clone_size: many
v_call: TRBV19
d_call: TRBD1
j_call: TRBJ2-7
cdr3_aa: CASSADRFHEQYF
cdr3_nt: TGTGCCAGTAGTGCGGACAGGTTCCACGAGCAGTACTTC

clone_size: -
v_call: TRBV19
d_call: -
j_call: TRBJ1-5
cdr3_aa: CASSQGQPQHF
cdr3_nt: TGTGCCAGTAGTCAGGGCCAGCCCCAGCATTTT

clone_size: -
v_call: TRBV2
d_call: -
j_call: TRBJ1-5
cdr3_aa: CASREQVANQPQHF
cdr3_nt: TGTGCCAGCAGGGAACAGGTCGCGAATCAGCCCCAGCATTTT

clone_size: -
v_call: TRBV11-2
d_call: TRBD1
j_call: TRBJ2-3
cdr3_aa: CASDRGQGSSGTDTQYF
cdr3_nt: TGTGCCAGCGACCGAGGACAGGGAAGTAGCGGCACAGATACGCAGTATTTT

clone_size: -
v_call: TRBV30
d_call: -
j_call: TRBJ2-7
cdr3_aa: CASRGKSYEQYF
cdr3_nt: TGTGCCAGTAGGGGGAAATCCTACGAGCAGTACTTC

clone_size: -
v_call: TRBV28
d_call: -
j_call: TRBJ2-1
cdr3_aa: CASIERSGKYNEQFF
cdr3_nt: TGTGCCAGCATCGAAAGGTCGGGGAAATACAATGAGCAGTTCTTC

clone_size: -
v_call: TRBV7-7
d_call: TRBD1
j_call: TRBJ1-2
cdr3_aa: CASSLGQGAFYGYTF
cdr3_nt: TGTGCCAGCAGCTTAGGACAGGGGGCCTTCTATGGCTACACCTTC

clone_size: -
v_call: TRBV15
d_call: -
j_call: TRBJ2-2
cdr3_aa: CATSRDRGIPGELFF
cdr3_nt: TGTGCCACCAGCAGAGATCGCGGGATCCCCGGGGAGCTGTTTTTT

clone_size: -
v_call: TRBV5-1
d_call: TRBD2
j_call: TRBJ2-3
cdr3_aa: CASSFGTSGHTDTQYF
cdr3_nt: TGCGCCAGCAGCTTCGGGACTAGCGGGCACACAGATACGCAGTATTTT

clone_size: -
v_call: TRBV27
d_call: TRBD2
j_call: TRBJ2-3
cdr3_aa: CASSLGLGQTQYF
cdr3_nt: TGTGCCAGCAGTCTGGGACTAGGGCAGACGCAGTATTTT